One sample yielded the 16 T cell receptor beta chains listed below, sequenced in a study of blood T cells in healthy people across ages. A second PCR of 7 to 11 cycles used a sample-barcoded 5' primer and a J-beta primer mix. From the 5' RACE reads, TCRdb called clonotypes with MiXCR, one entry per CDR3 protein. This sample has about a million distinct CDR3 sequences, with just over 50% found just once. Sequencing was done on a sample of blood. The source is a woman aged 60-70 years in good health.

This clonotype was counted a few times. The chain couples TRBV4-1 to TRBJ2-4; D remains ambiguous. V lost 3 bases to trimming and J lost 3 bases, with 6 bases between them. Germline-derived CDR1 and CDR2 are MGHRA and YSYEKL. This CDR3 has 13 amino acids. The DNA of the CDR3 is TGCGCCAGCAGCCAGGGCAGCAAAAACATTCAGTACTTC. It encodes CASSQGSKNIQYF.

V and J are TRBV7-2 and TRBJ2-3; maybe TRBD2 (5 bases). CDR1 and CDR2 (germline): SGHTA, FQGNSA. The length of the CDR3 is 17 residues. Trimming took 4 bases from V and 0 from J, leaving 17 bases between them. The chain's CDR3 is CASSSLSRTGSTDTQYF. DNA for the CDR3: TGTGCCAGCAGCTCCCTATCACGGACGGGGAGCACAGATACGCAGTATTTT.

DNA of the CDR3: TGTGCCAGCAGCAAAGTGCCACTCTACGAGCAGTACTTC. Translation: CASSKVPLYEQYF. This chain uses TRBV21-1 with TRBJ2-5. The DNA end is more similar to TRBJ2-7, so the J call may be wrong. TRBV21-1 is flagged as a pseudogene. The CDR3 is 13 residues long.

This sequence joins TRBV27 and TRBJ1-5; perhaps TRBD1 as D (5 bases). CDR1 and CDR2 from the germline V gene are MNHEY and SMNVEV (reference sequence). V was trimmed by 6 bases and J by 1 base, leaving 13 bases between them. The CDR3 spans 15 residues. The CDR3 nucleotides read TGTGCCAGCAGGATGGGCCAGGGAAGCAATCAGCCCCAGCATTTT. This encodes CASRMGQGSNQPQHF.

This clonotype turned up a few times. This chain links TRBV18 with TRBJ2-4; either TRBD1 or TRBD2 may fit D (5 bases each). Germline V CDR1 and CDR2: KGHSH, LQKENI. V shed 1 base and J shed 1 base, with 14 bases lying between them. There are 17 residues in the CDR3. CDR3 amino acids: CASSPLSGAMAKNIQYF. The CDR3 DNA follows: TGTGCCAGCTCACCACTTTCCGGGGCAATGGCCAAAAACATTCAGTACTTC.

CDR3 in amino acids: CASSLPGQGIGNQPQHF. The CDR3 DNA reads TGTGCCAGCAGTCTGCCGGGACAGGGAATTGGCAATCAGCCCCAGCATTTT. J is TRBJ1-5 and V is TRBV28; 9 positions match TRBD1. The CDR3 covers 17 residues. J lost 2 bases, V lost 5 bases, and 10 bases had no gene match. Germline lookup yields CDR1 MDHEN and CDR2 SYDVKM.

The chain employs TRBV9 and TRBJ2-3, with 9 bases identical to TRBD2. The CDR3 totals 16 residues. Unmatched junction bases numbered 7, after V lost 4 bases and J lost 1 base. Germline assignment: CDR1 SGDLS and CDR2 YYNGEE. CDR3 loop: CASSPRTSERTDTQYF. The CDR3 DNA sequence: TGTGCCAGCAGCCCTCGGACTAGCGAACGCACAGATACGCAGTATTTT.

V is TRBV4-1 and J is TRBJ2-5; 11 bases match TRBD2. The J call may not be correct, given that the DNA end is closer to TRBJ2-7. The germline V gene encodes CDR1 MGHRA and CDR2 YSYEKL. There are 14 residues in the CDR3. CDR3 in DNA: TGCGCCAGCAGGAATAGCGGGAGGGCCTCCGAGCAGTACTTC. It is translated as CASRNSGRASEQYF.

As to this clonotype: A read error may be the cause here, since a much bigger clone is one base away. This chain links TRBV29-1 with TRBJ2-3, with no clear D. The CDR3 has 13 amino acids. V lost 7 bases and J 1 base, leaving 12 bases between the germline ends. Germline V gene data show CDR1 as SQVTM and CDR2 as ANQGSEA. CDR3 sequence: CSGVRPGTDTQYF. CDR3 nucleotides: TGCAGCGGTGTACGGCCAGGCACAGATACGCAGTATTTT.

The rearrangement links TRBV11-2 to TRBJ2-1, with 8 bases identical to TRBD2. Per germline, CDR1 SGHAT and CDR2 FQNNGV. V dropped 8 bases and J dropped 0; count of bases not matched to a gene: 21. CDR3 length: 20 amino acids. In nucleotides, the CDR3 is TGTGCCAGCTCCCTCTTCGCGGCTAGCGGGTTGTTAAGCTCCTACAATGAGCAGTTCTTC. Translated, it gives CASSLFAASGLLSSYNEQFF.

The rearrangement uses TRBV20-1 and TRBJ1-1, with a possible D match to TRBD1 (5 bases). Looked up from germline, CDR1 is DFQATT and CDR2 is SNEGSKA (reference sequence). Deletions cut 5 bases from V and 4 bases from J, with 8 bases between. CDR3 size: 11 residues. Here the CDR3 reads CSAVGGTEAFF. DNA for the CDR3: TGCAGTGCTGTGGGGGGCACTGAAGCTTTCTTT.

V usage is TRBV7-9 and J usage is TRBJ2-1, with a possible D match to TRBD1 (6 bases). Trimming took 0 bases from V and 8 from J, leaving 14 bases between them. The CDR3 totals 15 residues. The V gene's germline CDR1 is SEHNR and CDR2 FQNEAQ (reference sequence). CDR3 nucleotide sequence: TGTGCCAGCAGCTTAGCATTTGAAAGGGGGTATGAGCAGTTCTTC. Translation gives CASSLAFERGYEQFF.

This sequence joins TRBV11-2 and TRBJ2-7; D is unresolved. This CDR3 is 14 amino acids long. Germline CDR1 SGHAT, CDR2 FQNNGV. V dropped 0 bases and J dropped 8 bases, with 14 bases sitting between them. CDR3 DNA: TGTGCCAGCAGCTTAGATTTCGGCCCGAACAAGCAGTACTTC. Amino acid sequence: CASSLDFGPNKQYF.

This clonotype was detected a few times. The chain has TRBV9 and TRBJ2-1; 10 bases line up with TRBD1. This CDR3 has 17 amino acids. The V gene's germline CDR1 is SGDLS and CDR2 YYNGEE. Trimming took 3 bases from V and 3 from J; bases not matched to a gene: 9. The CDR3 DNA follows: TGTGCCAGCAGCGCCCCCCTCTGGGACAGGGGCTACAATGAGCAGTTCTTC. Encoded protein: CASSAPLWDRGYNEQFF.

The rearrangement uses TRBV7-9 and TRBJ1-5; D gene ambiguous. CDR1 is SEHNR and CDR2 is FQNEAQ in the germline V gene (reference sequence). This CDR3 region has 14 residues. V was pared by 1 base and J by 1 base, with 5 bases between. This chain's CDR3 is CASSLGVSNQPQHF. The DNA for the CDR3 is TGTGCCAGCAGCTTAGGGGTAAGCAATCAGCCCCAGCATTTT.

This clonotype has a handful of counts. The chain recombines TRBV12-3 or TRBV12-4 with TRBJ2-1; 12 bases line up with TRBD2. Trimming at V came to 0 bases and at J to 5 bases, leaving 11 bases not matched to a gene. There are 19 residues in the CDR3. The chain's CDR3 is CASSLALAGGYSKDNEQFF. CDR3 nucleotide sequence: TGTGCCAGCAGTTTAGCTCTAGCGGGAGGGTACTCTAAGGACAATGAGCAGTTCTTC.